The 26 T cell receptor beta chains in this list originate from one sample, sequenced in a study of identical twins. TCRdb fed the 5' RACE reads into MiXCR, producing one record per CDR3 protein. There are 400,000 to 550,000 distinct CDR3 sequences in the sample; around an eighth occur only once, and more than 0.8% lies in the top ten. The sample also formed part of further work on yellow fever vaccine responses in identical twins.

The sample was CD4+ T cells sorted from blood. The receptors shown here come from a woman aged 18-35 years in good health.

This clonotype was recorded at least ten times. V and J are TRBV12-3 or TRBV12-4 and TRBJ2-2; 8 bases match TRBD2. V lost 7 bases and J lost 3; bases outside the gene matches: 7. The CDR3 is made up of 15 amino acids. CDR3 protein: CASNPGGRYTGELFF. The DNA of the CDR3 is TGTGCCAGCAACCCGGGGGGGCGCTACACCGGGGAGCTGTTTTTT.

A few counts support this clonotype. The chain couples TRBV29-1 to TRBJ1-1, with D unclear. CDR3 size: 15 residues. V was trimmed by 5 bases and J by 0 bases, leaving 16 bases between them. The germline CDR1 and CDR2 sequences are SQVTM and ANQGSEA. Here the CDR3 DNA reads TGCAGCGTTCTAGGCGGGAACAGACTGAACACTGAAGCTTTCTTT. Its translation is CSVLGGNRLNTEAFF.

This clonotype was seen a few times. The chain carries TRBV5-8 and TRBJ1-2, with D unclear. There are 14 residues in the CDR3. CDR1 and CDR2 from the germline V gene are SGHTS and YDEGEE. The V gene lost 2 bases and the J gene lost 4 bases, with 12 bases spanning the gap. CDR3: CASSFLGLGYGYTF. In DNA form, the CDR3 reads TGTGCCAGCAGCTTTCTAGGGCTCGGCTATGGCTACACCTTC.

The CDR3, as DNA: TGCAGTGCTAGAGATTTGAGAGACAATGAGCAGTTCTTC. This codes for CSARDLRDNEQFF. The chain combines TRBV20-1 with TRBJ2-1; D unclear. V dropped 0 bases and J dropped 5 bases, with 8 bases sitting between them. Germline V gives CDR1 DFQATT, CDR2 SNEGSKA (reference sequence). This CDR3 has 13 amino acids.

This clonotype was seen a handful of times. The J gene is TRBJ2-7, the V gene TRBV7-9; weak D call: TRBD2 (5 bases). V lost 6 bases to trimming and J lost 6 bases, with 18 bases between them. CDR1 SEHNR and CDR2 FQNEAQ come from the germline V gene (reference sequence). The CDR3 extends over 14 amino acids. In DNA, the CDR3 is TGTGCCAGCAGGTTCCGGGGAGATGCTGGCGAGCAGTACTTC. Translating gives CASRFRGDAGEQYF.

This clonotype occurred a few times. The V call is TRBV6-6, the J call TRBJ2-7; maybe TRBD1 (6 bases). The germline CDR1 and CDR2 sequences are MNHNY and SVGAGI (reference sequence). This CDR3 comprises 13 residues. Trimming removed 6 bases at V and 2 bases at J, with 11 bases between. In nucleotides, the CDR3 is TGTGCCAGCAGACGACAGGACCCCTACGAGCAGTACTTC. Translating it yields CASRRQDPYEQYF.

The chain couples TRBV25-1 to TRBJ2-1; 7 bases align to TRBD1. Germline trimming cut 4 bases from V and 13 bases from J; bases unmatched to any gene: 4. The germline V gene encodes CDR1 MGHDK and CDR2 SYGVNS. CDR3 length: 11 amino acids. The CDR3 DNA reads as TGTGCCAGCAGTGTAGGGACAGCCCAGTTCTTC. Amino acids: CASSVGTAQFF.

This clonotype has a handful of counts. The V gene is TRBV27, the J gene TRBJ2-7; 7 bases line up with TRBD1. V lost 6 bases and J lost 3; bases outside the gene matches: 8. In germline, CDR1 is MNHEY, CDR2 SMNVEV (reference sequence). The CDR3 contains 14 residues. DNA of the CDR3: TGTGCCAGCAGAACTAACCGGGACAGCTACGAGCAGTACTTC. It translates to CASRTNRDSYEQYF.

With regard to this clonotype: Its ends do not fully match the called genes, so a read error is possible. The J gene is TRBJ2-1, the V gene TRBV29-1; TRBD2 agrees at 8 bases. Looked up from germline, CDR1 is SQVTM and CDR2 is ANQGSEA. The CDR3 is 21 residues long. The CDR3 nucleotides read TGCAGCGTTGAAGAATTGATGGGTTCTTTGGGAAGCGGGGGTTACTACAAAGAGCAGTTCTTC. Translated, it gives CSVEELMGSLGSGGYYKEQFF.

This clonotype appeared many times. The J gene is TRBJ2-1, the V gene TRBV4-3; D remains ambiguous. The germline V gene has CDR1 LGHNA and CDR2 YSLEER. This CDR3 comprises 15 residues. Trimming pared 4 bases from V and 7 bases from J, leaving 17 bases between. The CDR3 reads CASSPSPVMGNEQFF. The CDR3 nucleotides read TGCGCCAGCAGCCCCTCCCCGGTAATGGGGAATGAGCAGTTCTTC.

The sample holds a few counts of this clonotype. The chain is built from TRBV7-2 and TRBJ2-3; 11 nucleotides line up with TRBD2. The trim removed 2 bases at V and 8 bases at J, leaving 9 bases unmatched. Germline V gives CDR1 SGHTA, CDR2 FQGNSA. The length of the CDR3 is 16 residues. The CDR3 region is CASSLTSGGLIGTQYF. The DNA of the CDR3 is TGTGCCAGCAGCTTAACTAGCGGGGGACTTATTGGTACGCAGTATTTT.

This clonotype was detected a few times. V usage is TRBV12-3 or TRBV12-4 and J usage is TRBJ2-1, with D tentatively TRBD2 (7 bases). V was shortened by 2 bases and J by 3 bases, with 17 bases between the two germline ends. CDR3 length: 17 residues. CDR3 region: CASSLPSRGGGYNEQFF. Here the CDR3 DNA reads TGTGCCAGCAGTTTACCCTCTCGGGGAGGGGGCTACAATGAGCAGTTCTTC.

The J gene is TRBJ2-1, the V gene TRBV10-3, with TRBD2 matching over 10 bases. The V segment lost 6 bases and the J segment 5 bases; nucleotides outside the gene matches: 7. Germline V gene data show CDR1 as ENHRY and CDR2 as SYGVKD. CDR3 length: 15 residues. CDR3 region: CAIRDLAGANNEQFF. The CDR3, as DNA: TGTGCCATCAGGGATCTAGCGGGGGCCAACAATGAGCAGTTCTTC.

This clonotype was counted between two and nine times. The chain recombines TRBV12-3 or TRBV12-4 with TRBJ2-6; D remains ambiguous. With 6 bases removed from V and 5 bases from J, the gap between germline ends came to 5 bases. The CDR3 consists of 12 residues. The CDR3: CASRGRANVLTF. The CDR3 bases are TGTGCCAGCAGGGGTAGGGCCAACGTCCTGACTTTC.

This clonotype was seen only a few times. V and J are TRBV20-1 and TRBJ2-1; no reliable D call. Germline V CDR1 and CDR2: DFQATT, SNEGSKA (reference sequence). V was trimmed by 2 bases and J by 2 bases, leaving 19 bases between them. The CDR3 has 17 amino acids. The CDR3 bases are TGCAGTGCTAGAAGCCGTGTGGGGAAAAGTACCTACAATGAGCAGTTCTTC. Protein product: CSARSRVGKSTYNEQFF.

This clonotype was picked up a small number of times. DNA for the CDR3: TGTGCCAGCAGGGGATCTAGCGTGAGCACAGATACGCAGTATTTT. This translates into CASRGSSVSTDTQYF. The chain employs TRBV7-2 and TRBJ2-3; weak D call: TRBD2 (6 bases). CDR1 is SGHTA and CDR2 is FQGNSA in the germline V gene. The V end was cut by 6 bases, the J end by 0 bases, with 13 bases between. The CDR3 totals 15 residues. Supplemented by reference TRBV7-2 and TRBJ2-3, the full variable domain reads GAGVSQSPSNKVTEKGKDVELRCDPISGHTALYWYRQSLGQGLEFLIYFQGNSAPDKSGLPSDRFSAERTGGSVSTLTIQRTQQEDSAVYLCASRGSSVSTDTQYFGPGTRLTVL.

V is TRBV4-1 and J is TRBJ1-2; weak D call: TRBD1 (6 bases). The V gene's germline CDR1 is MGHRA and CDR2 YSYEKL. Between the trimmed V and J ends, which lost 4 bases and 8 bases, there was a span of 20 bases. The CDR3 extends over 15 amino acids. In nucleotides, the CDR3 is TGCGCCAGCAGCCTTAGGTTTCGGGGGCAAGAGGGCTACACCTTC. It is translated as CASSLRFRGQEGYTF.

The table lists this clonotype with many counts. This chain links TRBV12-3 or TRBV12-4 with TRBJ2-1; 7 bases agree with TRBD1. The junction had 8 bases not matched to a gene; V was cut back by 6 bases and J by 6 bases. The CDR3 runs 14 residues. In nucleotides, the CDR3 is TGTGCCAGCAGACCCGTGACAGGGCTCAATGAGCAGTTCTTC. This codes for CASRPVTGLNEQFF.

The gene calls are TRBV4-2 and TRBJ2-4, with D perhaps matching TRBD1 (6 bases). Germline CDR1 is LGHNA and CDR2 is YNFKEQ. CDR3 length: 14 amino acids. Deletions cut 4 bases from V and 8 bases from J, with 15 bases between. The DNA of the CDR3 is TGTGCCAGCAGCCCGGCCGGGACAAGGGACATTCAGTACTTC. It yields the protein CASSPAGTRDIQYF.

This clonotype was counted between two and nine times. The CDR3 DNA follows: TGTGCCAGCAGCCGGGGAGGGGGCCCTCCCAATGAGCAGTTCTTC. It specifies CASSRGGGPPNEQFF. The J gene is TRBJ2-1, the V gene TRBV6-1, with D tentatively TRBD1 or TRBD2 (7 bases each). V lost 6 bases and J 6 bases, leaving 18 bases between the germline ends. The CDR3 contains 15 residues. CDR1 is MNHNS and CDR2 is SASEGT in the germline V gene.

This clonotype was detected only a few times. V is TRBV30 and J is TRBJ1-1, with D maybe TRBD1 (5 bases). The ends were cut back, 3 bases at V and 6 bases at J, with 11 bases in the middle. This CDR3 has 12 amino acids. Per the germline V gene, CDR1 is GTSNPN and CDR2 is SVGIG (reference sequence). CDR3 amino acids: CAWSGTGAEAFF. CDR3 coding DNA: TGTGCCTGGAGCGGGACCGGGGCTGAAGCTTTCTTT. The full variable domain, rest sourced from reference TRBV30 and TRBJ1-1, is SQTIHQWPATLVQPVGSPLSLECTVEGTSNPNLYWYRQAAGRGLQLLFYSVGIGQISSEVPQNLSASRPQDRQFILSSKKLLLSDSGFYLCAWSGTGAEAFFGQGTRLTVV.

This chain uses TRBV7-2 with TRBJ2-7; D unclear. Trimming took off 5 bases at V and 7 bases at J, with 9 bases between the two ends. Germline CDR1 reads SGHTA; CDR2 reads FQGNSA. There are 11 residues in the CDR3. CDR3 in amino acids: CASSQTEEQYF. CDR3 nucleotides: TGTGCCAGCAGCCAAACCGAGGAGCAGTACTTC.

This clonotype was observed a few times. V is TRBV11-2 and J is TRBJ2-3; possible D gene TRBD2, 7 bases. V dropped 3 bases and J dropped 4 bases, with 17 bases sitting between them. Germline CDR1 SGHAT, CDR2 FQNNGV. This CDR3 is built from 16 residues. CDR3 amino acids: CASSFLLGGGADTQYF. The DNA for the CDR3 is TGTGCCAGCAGCTTCCTCCTGGGGGGGGGCGCAGATACGCAGTATTTT.

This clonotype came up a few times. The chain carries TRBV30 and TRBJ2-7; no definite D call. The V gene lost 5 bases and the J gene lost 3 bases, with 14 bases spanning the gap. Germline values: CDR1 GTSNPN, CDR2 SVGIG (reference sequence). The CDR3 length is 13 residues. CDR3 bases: TGTGCCTGGGGCTTGGGGTTCGGCTACGAGCAGTACTTC. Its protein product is CAWGLGFGYEQYF. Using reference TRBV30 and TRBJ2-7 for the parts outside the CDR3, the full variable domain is SQTIHQWPATLVQPVGSPLSLECTVEGTSNPNLYWYRQAAGRGLQLLFYSVGIGQISSEVPQNLSASRPQDRQFILSSKKLLLSDSGFYLCAWGLGFGYEQYFGPGTRLTVT.

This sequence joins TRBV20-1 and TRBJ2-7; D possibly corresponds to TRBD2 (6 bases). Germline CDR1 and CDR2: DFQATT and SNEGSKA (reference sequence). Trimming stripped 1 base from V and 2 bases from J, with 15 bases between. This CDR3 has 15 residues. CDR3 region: CSARGVREAPYEQYF. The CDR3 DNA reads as TGCAGTGCTAGAGGAGTCAGGGAGGCCCCCTACGAGCAGTACTTC.

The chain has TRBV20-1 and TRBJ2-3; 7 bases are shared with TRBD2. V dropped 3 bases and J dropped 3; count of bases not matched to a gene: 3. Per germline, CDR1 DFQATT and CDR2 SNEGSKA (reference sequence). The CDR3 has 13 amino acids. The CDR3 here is CSASPSGTDTQYF. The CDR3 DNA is TGCAGTGCTAGTCCTAGCGGTACAGATACGCAGTATTTT.